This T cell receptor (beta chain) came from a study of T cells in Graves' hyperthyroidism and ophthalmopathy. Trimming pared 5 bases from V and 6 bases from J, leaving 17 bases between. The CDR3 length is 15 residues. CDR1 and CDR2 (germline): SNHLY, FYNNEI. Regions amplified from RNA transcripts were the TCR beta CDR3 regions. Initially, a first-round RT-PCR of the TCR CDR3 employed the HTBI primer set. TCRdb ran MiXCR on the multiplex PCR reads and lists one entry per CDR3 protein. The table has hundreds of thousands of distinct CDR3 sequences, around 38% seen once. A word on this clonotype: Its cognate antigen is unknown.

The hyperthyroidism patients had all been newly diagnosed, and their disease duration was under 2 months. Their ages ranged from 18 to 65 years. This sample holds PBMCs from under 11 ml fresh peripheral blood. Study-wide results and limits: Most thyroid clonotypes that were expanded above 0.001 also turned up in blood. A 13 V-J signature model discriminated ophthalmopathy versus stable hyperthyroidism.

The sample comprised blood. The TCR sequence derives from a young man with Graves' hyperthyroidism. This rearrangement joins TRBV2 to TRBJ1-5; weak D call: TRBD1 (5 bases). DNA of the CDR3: TGTGCCAGCAGTACTCCTGGGGGGGGAGGTCAGCCCCAGCATTTT. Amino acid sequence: CASSTPGGGGQPQHF.